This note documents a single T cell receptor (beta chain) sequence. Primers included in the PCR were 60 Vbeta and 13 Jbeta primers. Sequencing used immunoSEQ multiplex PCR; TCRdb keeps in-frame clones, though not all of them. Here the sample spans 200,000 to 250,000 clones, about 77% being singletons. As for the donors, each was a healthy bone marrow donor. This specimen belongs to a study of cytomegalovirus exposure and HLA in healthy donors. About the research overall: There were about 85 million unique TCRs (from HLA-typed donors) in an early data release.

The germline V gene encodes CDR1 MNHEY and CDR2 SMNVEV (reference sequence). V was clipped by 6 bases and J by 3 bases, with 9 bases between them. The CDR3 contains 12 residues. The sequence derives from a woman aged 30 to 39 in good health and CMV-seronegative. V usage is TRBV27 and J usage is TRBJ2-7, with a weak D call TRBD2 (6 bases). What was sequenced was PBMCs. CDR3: CASSKGGYEQYF. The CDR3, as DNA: TGTGCCAGCAGCAAGGGAGGCTACGAGCAGTACTTC.